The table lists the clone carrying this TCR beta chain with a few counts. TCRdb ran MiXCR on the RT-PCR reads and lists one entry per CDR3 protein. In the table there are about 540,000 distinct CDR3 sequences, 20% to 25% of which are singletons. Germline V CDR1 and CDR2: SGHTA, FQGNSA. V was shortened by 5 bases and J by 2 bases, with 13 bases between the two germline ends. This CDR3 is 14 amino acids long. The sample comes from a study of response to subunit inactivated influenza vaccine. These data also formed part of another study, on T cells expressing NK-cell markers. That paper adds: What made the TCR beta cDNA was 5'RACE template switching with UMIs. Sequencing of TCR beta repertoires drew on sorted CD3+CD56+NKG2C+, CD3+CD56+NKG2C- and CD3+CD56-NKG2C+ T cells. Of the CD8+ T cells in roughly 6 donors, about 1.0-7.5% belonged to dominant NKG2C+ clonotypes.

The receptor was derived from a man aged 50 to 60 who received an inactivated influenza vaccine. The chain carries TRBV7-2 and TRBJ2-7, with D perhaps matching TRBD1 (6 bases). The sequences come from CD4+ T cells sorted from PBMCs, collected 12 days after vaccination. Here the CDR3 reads CASSLGNRAYEQYF. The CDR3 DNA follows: TGTGCCAGCAGCCTGGGGAACAGGGCCTACGAGCAGTACTTC.